This entry lists 19 T cell receptor beta chains sequenced from one sample in a study of cytomegalovirus exposure and HLA in healthy donors. Both 60 Vbeta primers and 13 Jbeta primers went into the PCR. Profiling relied on immunoSEQ multiplex PCR, and the TCRdb table lists in-frame clones only, not all of them. This table has roughly 49,000 clones, roughly 81% appearing once. Sequenced: PBMCs. These receptors all come from a woman aged 40 to 55 in good health and CMV-seropositive.

This clone was seen only a few times. The chain has TRBV6-4 and TRBJ1-1, with D possibly being TRBD1 (6 bases). This CDR3 contains 14 residues. V lost 10 bases and J lost 0, with 15 bases in between. From germline, CDR1 is MRHNA and CDR2 SNTAGT. Here the CDR3 reads CATTTGRMNTEAFF. CDR3 nucleotides: TGTGCCACCACTACAGGGCGGATGAACACTGAAGCTTTCTTT.

The chain employs TRBV28 and TRBJ1-1; D not certain. The V gene's germline CDR1 is MDHEN and CDR2 SYDVKM. The ends were cut back, 1 base at V and 4 bases at J, with 16 bases in the middle. The CDR3 totals 16 residues. CDR3 protein: CASSLSSAGSLTEAFF. CDR3 sequence (DNA): TGTGCCAGCAGTTTATCGTCGGCGGGAAGTCTCACTGAAGCTTTCTTT.

V and J are TRBV6-4 and TRBJ2-2, with 12 bases identical to TRBD2. The V gene's germline CDR1 is MRHNA and CDR2 SNTAGT. After removal of 4 bases from V and 0 bases from J, the junction contained 6 bases not matched to a gene. The CDR3 length is 18 residues. The DNA of the CDR3 is TGTGCCAGCAGTGCAACTAGCGGGGGGCCTACGAACACCGGGGAGCTGTTTTTT. Its protein product is CASSATSGGPTNTGELFF.

V gene TRBV28 combines with J gene TRBJ2-7; TRBD2 might be the D (5 bases). Germline V gene sequence: CDR1 MDHEN, CDR2 SYDVKM. This CDR3 spans 17 amino acids. Trimming cost V 3 bases and J 3 bases, with 21 bases left between them. The CDR3 is CASSFTPLMERDYEQYF. The CDR3 nucleotides are TGTGCCAGCAGTTTTACCCCCCTAATGGAACGGGACTACGAGCAGTACTTC.

J is TRBJ1-2 and V is TRBV6-5, with a tentative D call TRBD1 (6 bases). V lost 6 bases to trimming and J lost 4 bases, with 15 bases between them. This CDR3 has 14 residues. Germline V CDR1 and CDR2: MNHEY, SVGAGI. CDR3 DNA: TGTGCCAGCAGGCTCAACCGGGACATCTATGGCTACACCTTC. Translation gives CASRLNRDIYGYTF.

With regard to this clone: The junction departs from the called germline gene at one end, perhaps through a read error. This chain uses TRBV25-1 with TRBJ1-3, with D possibly TRBD1 on 5 matching bases. The CDR3 length is 14 residues. The germline V gene encodes CDR1 MGHDK and CDR2 SYGVNS. CDR3 nucleotides: TGTGCCAGCCGTGACCAGGGATCTGGAAACACCATATATTTT. It yields the protein CASRDQGSGNTIYF.

The CDR3 here is CASSDSREVGTYNEQFF. The CDR3 coding sequence is TGTGCCAGCAGTGACTCGAGGGAGGTTGGTACCTACAATGAGCAGTTCTTC. The rearrangement joins TRBV6-4 to TRBJ2-1, with D possibly matching TRBD2 (6 bases). V dropped 0 bases and J dropped 2 bases, with 14 bases sitting between them. The CDR3 runs 17 residues. Germline-derived CDR1 and CDR2 are MRHNA and SNTAGT.

This clone was recorded a few times. The chain combines TRBV15 with TRBJ2-3; the match to TRBD1 covers 10 bases. The V segment lost 1 base and the J segment 2 bases; nucleotides outside the gene matches: 3. The length of the CDR3 is 16 residues. Germline lookup yields CDR1 LNHNV and CDR2 YYDKDF (reference sequence). The CDR3 nucleotides read TGTGCCACCAGCAGAGGACAGGGGGCGAACACAGATACGCAGTATTTT. As protein: CATSRGQGANTDTQYF.

The chain employs TRBV19 and TRBJ1-2; 9 bases are shared with TRBD1. Trimming cost V 5 bases and J 6 bases; bases outside gene matches: 7. Germline assignment: CDR1 LNHDA and CDR2 SQIVND (reference sequence). The CDR3 is 14 amino acids. CDR3 amino acids: CASSYRTGANGYTF. The CDR3 DNA reads TGTGCCAGTAGTTACAGGACAGGGGCGAATGGCTACACCTTC.

This chain uses TRBV28 with TRBJ1-5; D is uncertain. This CDR3 is 12 amino acids long. Germline-derived CDR1 and CDR2 are MDHEN and SYDVKM. V was shortened by 7 bases and J by 7 bases, with 11 bases between the two germline ends. The CDR3 DNA sequence: TGTGCCAGCACCGTTTCTATGCAGCCCCAGCATTTT. As protein: CASTVSMQPQHF. Using reference TRBV28 and TRBJ1-5 for the parts outside the CDR3, the full variable domain is DVKVTQSSRYLVKRTGEKVFLECVQDMDHENMFWYRQDPGLGLRLIYFSYDVKMKEKGDIPEGYSVSREKKERFSLILESASTNQTSMYLCASTVSMQPQHFGDGTRLSIL.

CDR3 residues: CASSPGGDQPQHF. The CDR3 DNA reads as TGTGCCAGCAGCCCAGGGGGCGATCAGCCCCAGCATTTT. The chain uses TRBV7-9 and TRBJ1-5, with 8 bases aligning to TRBD1. This CDR3 is built from 13 residues. After removal of 5 bases from V and 5 bases from J, the junction contained 2 bases not matched to a gene. CDR1 is SEHNR, CDR2 FQNEAQ, per germline (reference sequence).

This clone occurred once. The CDR3 loop is CSVLVGAGELFF. CDR3 DNA sequence: TGCAGCGTCCTGGTCGGGGCCGGGGAGCTGTTTTTT. This chain connects TRBV29-1 to TRBJ2-2, with D maybe TRBD2 (5 bases). CDR1 is SQVTM and CDR2 is ANQGSEA in the germline V gene. Between the trimmed V and J ends, which lost 6 bases and 6 bases, there was a span of 11 bases. The CDR3 is made up of 12 amino acids.

CDR3 protein: CASSDSGGTYNEQFF. In nucleotides, the CDR3 is TGTGCCAGCAGTGATTCAGGAGGCACCTACAATGAGCAGTTCTTC. The chain combines TRBV6-4 with TRBJ2-1; D perhaps matches TRBD2 (5 bases). The CDR3 contains 15 residues. With 3 bases removed from V and 2 bases from J, the gap between germline ends came to 11 bases. The germline V gene encodes CDR1 MRHNA and CDR2 SNTAGT.

The chain is built from TRBV4-2 and TRBJ2-5, with TRBD2 matching over 10 bases. Germline values: CDR1 LGHNA, CDR2 YNFKEQ. V dropped 0 bases and J dropped 5; count of bases not matched to a gene: 18. The CDR3 contains 20 residues. CDR3 loop: CASSQDLLAGGTKKGETQYF. CDR3 DNA sequence: TGTGCCAGCAGCCAAGATTTATTAGCGGGGGGTACTAAAAAGGGCGAGACCCAGTACTTC.

The rearrangement links TRBV4-1 to TRBJ1-3; D is unresolved. This CDR3 has 14 amino acids. The germline CDR1 and CDR2 sequences are MGHRA and YSYEKL. V shed 0 bases and J shed 2 bases, with 5 bases lying between them. CDR3 residues: CASSQETAGNTIYF. CDR3 sequence (DNA): TGCGCCAGCAGCCAAGAGACTGCTGGAAACACCATATATTTT.

On this clone itself: The identical CDR3 is also encoded by other nucleotide sequences in the sample. J is TRBJ1-1 and V is TRBV4-1; D gene ambiguous. CDR1 and CDR2 from the germline V gene are MGHRA and YSYEKL. V was trimmed by 1 base and J by 2 bases, leaving 11 bases between them. The CDR3 length is 15 residues. This CDR3 reads CASSQGGEVNTEAFF. The CDR3 coding sequence is TGCGCCAGCAGCCAAGGTGGGGAGGTTAACACTGAAGCTTTCTTT.

This chain uses TRBV11-2 with TRBJ2-3; 10 nucleotides agree with TRBD2. Trimming took 1 base from V and 7 from J; bases not matched to a gene: 8. CDR1 and CDR2 (germline): SGHAT, FQNNGV. The CDR3 has 16 amino acids. In DNA form, the CDR3 reads TGTGCCAGCAGCTTAGGTCTAGCGGGGGTTGGGAATACGCAGTATTTT. As protein: CASSLGLAGVGNTQYF.

In its sample, this clone was seen a few times. V is TRBV6-5 and J is TRBJ2-1; D is possibly TRBD1 (5 bases). CDR3 size: 14 residues. Germline loops: CDR1 MNHEY, CDR2 SVGAGI. V was pared by 4 bases and J by 7 bases, with 14 bases between. CDR3 in DNA: TGTGCCAGCAGTTCCTCACAGTGGACAAATGAGCAGTTCTTC. It yields the protein CASSSSQWTNEQFF.

In regard to this clone: The same CDR3 is also encoded by other DNA sequences in this sample. The CDR3 nucleotides read TGCGCCAGCAGCTTTACTGGAGAGGAGACCCAGTACTTC. This sequence encodes CASSFTGEETQYF. The V gene is TRBV5-1, the J gene TRBJ2-5; D call uncertain. CDR1 is SGHRS, CDR2 YFSETQ, per germline. There are 13 residues in the CDR3. Trimming took off 2 bases at V and 5 bases at J, with 10 bases between the two ends.